Each of the 11 T cell receptor beta chains below was sequenced from the same sample in a study of blood T cell repertoires in COVID-19. Measured with immunoSEQ multiplex PCR; TCRdb has only the in-frame clones, and not every one. The table records about 130,000 clones, roughly 80% of them present only once. Sequencing input: PBMCs or T cells enriched from blood (not recorded which). The receptors derive from a man aged 30-40 years who had recovered from COVID-19.

The V and J genes are TRBV2 and TRBJ2-5; 9 bases map to TRBD1. This CDR3 spans 17 amino acids. The germline gives CDR1 SNHLY, CDR2 FYNNEI. The V segment lost 0 bases and the J segment 5 bases; nucleotides outside the gene matches: 10. CDR3: CASSEAAGTGRGETQYF. Written as DNA, the CDR3 is TGTGCCAGCAGTGAAGCGGCCGGGACAGGGCGGGGGGAGACCCAGTACTTC.

The CDR3 loop is CASSEAFNQPQHF. DNA of the CDR3: TGTGCCAGCAGTGAGGCCTTTAATCAGCCCCAGCATTTT. The V and J genes are TRBV6-1 and TRBJ1-5; no clear D. Germline V CDR1 and CDR2: MNHNS, SASEGT. Trimming removed 3 bases from V and 4 bases from J, with 7 bases in between. The CDR3 covers 13 residues.

CDR3 sequence: CASSLMTGGGRFYGYTF. For the CDR3, the DNA is TGTGCCAGCAGTCTCATGACAGGGGGCGGGCGATTCTATGGCTACACCTTC. The genes are TRBV28 and TRBJ1-2; 10 bases agree with TRBD1. Germline V gives CDR1 MDHEN, CDR2 SYDVKM. V lost 5 bases to trimming and J lost 4 bases; unmatched junction nucleotides: 13. The CDR3 has 17 residues.

The chain joins TRBV11-2 to TRBJ1-1, with 10 bases lining up with TRBD1. This CDR3 has 17 amino acids. CDR1 is SGHAT and CDR2 is FQNNGV in the germline V gene. J gave up 1 base and V 4 bases, and 9 bases lay outside the gene matches. CDR3 in amino acids: CASSWPGQGRENTEAFF. The CDR3 bases are TGTGCCAGCAGCTGGCCGGGACAGGGGAGAGAGAACACTGAAGCTTTCTTT.

V usage is TRBV2 and J usage is TRBJ2-1; D is undetermined. Germline assignment: CDR1 SNHLY and CDR2 FYNNEI. Trimming took 3 bases from V and 9 from J, leaving 6 bases between them. This CDR3 is built from 11 residues. The chain's CDR3 is CASSESIEQFF. DNA of the CDR3: TGTGCCAGCAGTGAGAGCATTGAGCAGTTCTTC.

The chain couples TRBV4-1 to TRBJ1-3; D remains ambiguous. With 3 bases removed from V and 2 bases from J, the gap between germline ends came to 14 bases. The CDR3 spans 16 residues. The V gene's germline CDR1 is MGHRA and CDR2 YSYEKL. This chain's CDR3 is CASSQPFTGAGNTIYF. CDR3 DNA: TGCGCCAGCAGCCAGCCCTTCACGGGAGCTGGAAACACCATATATTTT.

The CDR3 protein is CASSYSRTGDVGELFF. DNA for the CDR3: TGTGCCAGCAGTTACTCTCGAACAGGGGACGTCGGGGAGCTGTTTTTT. The chain recombines TRBV6-5 with TRBJ2-2, with TRBD1 identical over 7 bases. V shed 0 bases and J 7 bases; nucleotides not matched to a gene: 8. The germline CDR1 and CDR2 sequences are MNHEY and SVGAGI. The CDR3 extends over 16 amino acids.

The chain has TRBV5-1 and TRBJ2-1; 9 nucleotides agree with TRBD2. Germline loops: CDR1 SGHRS, CDR2 YFSETQ. The CDR3 extends over 16 amino acids. J lost 5 bases, V lost 4 bases, and 10 bases had no gene match. The CDR3 DNA sequence: TGCGCCAGCAGCACCACTAGCGGGCTCGGCCACAATGAGCAGTTCTTC. Its translation: CASSTTSGLGHNEQFF.

The chain links TRBV7-3 to TRBJ1-6; D may be TRBD1 (6 bases). CDR1 and CDR2 (germline): SGHTA, FQGTGA. V was clipped by 6 bases and J by 6 bases, with 15 bases between them. This CDR3 has 15 residues. CDR3 nucleotide sequence: TGTGCCAGCAGGTCCGCCGGGACAAGTAATTCACCCCTCCACTTT. It encodes CASRSAGTSNSPLHF.

J is TRBJ2-6 and V is TRBV7-9; 9 bases are shared with TRBD2. J gave up 2 bases and V 5 bases, and 10 bases lay outside the gene matches. The CDR3 spans 18 residues. The germline gives CDR1 SEHNR, CDR2 FQNEAQ (reference sequence). CDR3 protein: CASSTMGLAGPGANVLTF. In DNA form, the CDR3 reads TGTGCCAGCAGCACTATGGGACTAGCTGGTCCTGGGGCCAACGTCCTGACTTTC.

The V and J genes are TRBV19 and TRBJ1-2, with 7 bases aligning to TRBD1. V lost 6 bases to trimming and J lost 2 bases; unmatched junction nucleotides: 0. Looked up from germline, CDR1 is LNHDA and CDR2 is SQIVND (reference sequence). This CDR3 has 12 residues. The CDR3 DNA sequence: TGTGCCAGTAGGACAGGGAACTATGGCTACACCTTC. It codes for CASRTGNYGYTF. Full variable domain (rest looked up from reference TRBV19 and TRBJ1-2): DGGITQSPKYLFRKEGQNVTLSCEQNLNHDAMYWYRQDPGQGLRLIYYSQIVNDFQKGDIAEGYSVSREKKESFPLTVTSAQKNPTAFYLCASRTGNYGYTFGSGTRLTVV.